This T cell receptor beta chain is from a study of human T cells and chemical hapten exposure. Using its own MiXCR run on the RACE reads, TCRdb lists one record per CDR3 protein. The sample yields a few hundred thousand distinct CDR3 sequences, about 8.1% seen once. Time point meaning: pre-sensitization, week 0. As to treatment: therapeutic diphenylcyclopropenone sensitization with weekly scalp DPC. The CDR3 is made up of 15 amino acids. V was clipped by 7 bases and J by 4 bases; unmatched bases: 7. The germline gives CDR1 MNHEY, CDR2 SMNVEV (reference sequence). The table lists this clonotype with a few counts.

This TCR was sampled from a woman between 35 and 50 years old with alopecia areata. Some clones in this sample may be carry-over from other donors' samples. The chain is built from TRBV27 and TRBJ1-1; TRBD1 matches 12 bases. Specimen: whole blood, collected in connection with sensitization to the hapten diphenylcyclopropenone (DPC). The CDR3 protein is CASKPGQGAGTEAFF. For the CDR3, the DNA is TGTGCCAGCAAACCGGGACAGGGGGCCGGCACTGAAGCTTTCTTT.